This T cell receptor (beta chain) is drawn from a study of blood T cell repertoires in COVID-19. Profiled with immunoSEQ multiplex PCR; TCRdb holds only in-frame clones, not every one. The sample holds 150,000 to 200,000 clones; 90% are singletons and the top ten take 18%. CDR3 length: 12 residues. The V end lost 3 bases, the J end lost 6 bases, and 6 bases lay between the germline ends. Germline lookup yields CDR1 MGHDK and CDR2 SYGVNS. V and J are TRBV25-1 and TRBJ2-1, with unresolved D. The sample taken for sequencing was peripheral blood. The clonotype was recovered from a man between 60 and 75 years old with active or convalescent COVID-19. CDR3 DNA sequence: TGTGCCAGCAGTGAGAGAAGCAATGAGCAGTTCTTC. As protein: CASSERSNEQFF.